The 2 T cell receptor beta chains below were found in one sample sequenced in a study of T cell responses to AZD1222 COVID-19 vaccine. Data came from immunoSEQ multiplex PCR; TCRdb stores just in-frame clones and leaves some out. This sample has around 140,000 clones, with 89% found just once. The specimen comprised peripheral blood, sampled on day 0 of AZD1222 vaccination. Every receptor here comes from an adult in good health.

The chain joins TRBV12-3 or TRBV12-4 to TRBJ1-1; D is ambiguous. The CDR3 extends over 13 amino acids. V lost 2 bases and J lost 4, with 8 bases in between. The CDR3 DNA sequence: TGTGCCAGCAGTTTAATCAGCGGCACTGAAGCTTTCTTT. As protein: CASSLISGTEAFF.

The chain couples TRBV28 to TRBJ1-5; 7 positions match TRBD1. The J segment lost 3 bases and the V segment lost 2 bases, leaving 7 bases of the junction unmatched. Germline values: CDR1 MDHEN, CDR2 SYDVKM. CDR3 size: 16 residues. The DNA of the CDR3 is TGTGCCAGCAGTTTACGGGGCAGGGGGGACAATCAGCCCCAGCATTTT. This encodes CASSLRGRGDNQPQHF.